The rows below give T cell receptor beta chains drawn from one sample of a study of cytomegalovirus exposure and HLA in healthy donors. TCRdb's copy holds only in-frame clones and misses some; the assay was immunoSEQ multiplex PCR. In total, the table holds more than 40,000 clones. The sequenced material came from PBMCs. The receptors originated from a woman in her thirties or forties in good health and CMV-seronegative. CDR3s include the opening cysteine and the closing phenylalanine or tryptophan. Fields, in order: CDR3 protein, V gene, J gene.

CASSVGVAALSEQYF,TRBV9,TRBJ2-7
CASSEREWVEQYF,TRBV9,TRBJ2-7
CASSLLAGGTDTQYF,TRBV6-5,TRBJ2-3
CASSQELAGGANTGELFF,TRBV4-2,TRBJ2-2
CASSSRGTASDEQFF,TRBV28,TRBJ2-1
CASSQTRTRGTADTQYF,TRBV4-1,TRBJ2-3
CASSVAGLAGIRDEQFF,TRBV7-9,TRBJ2-1
CASSGGAMRGPYNEQFF,TRBV7-9,TRBJ2-1
CASSLSEQGRNQPQHF,TRBV18,TRBJ1-5
CASSHSRSSDNEQFF,TRBV4-3,TRBJ2-1
CASRNLAGRQFVQFF,TRBV6-5,TRBJ2-1
CASRIAGLETYEQYF,TRBV27,TRBJ2-7
CASSQAGTGYTDTQYF,TRBV4-3,TRBJ2-3
CATLSGPQPQHF,TRBV6-1,TRBJ1-5
CASSPGAGRAYEQYF,TRBV19,TRBJ2-7
CASSLQGGVGDTQYF,TRBV5-1,TRBJ2-3
CASSSASGRGDTQYF,TRBV5-1,TRBJ2-3
CASSTLGKGDNQPQHF,TRBV18,TRBJ1-5
CASRALPGQGREQYF,TRBV27,TRBJ2-7
CASSVVPSENEQFF,TRBV9,TRBJ2-1
CASSAGLAEFYEQYF,TRBV9,TRBJ2-7
CASSVVVYTGELFF,TRBV9,TRBJ2-2
CASSPGGASQGEQFF,TRBV7-3,TRBJ2-1
CASSLATTVTEQYF,TRBV7-9,TRBJ2-7
CASSPGSGEETQYF,TRBV18,TRBJ2-5
CASSQVWGRYTDTQYF,TRBV4-3,TRBJ2-3
CASTVVTGANEQFF,TRBV5-1,TRBJ2-1
CAWCRLAGFGEQYF,TRBV30,TRBJ2-7
CAWSVTGGGTQYF,TRBV30,TRBJ2-5
CASSLAGQGGWAFF,TRBV7-2,TRBJ1-1
CASSRSGRETQYF,TRBV6-5,TRBJ2-5
CASTRQGSYNEQFF,TRBV6-6,TRBJ2-1
CASSMTSGSSSYNEQFF,TRBV19,TRBJ2-1
CASSEFSQGSNEKLFF,TRBV10-1,TRBJ1-4
CASDSAGGRVNEQYF,TRBV7-9,TRBJ2-7
CSVVYGTSGEGEQFF,TRBV29-1,TRBJ2-1
CASSYSRREGNTIYF,TRBV6-5,TRBJ1-3
CASSLRETQYF,TRBV6-6,TRBJ2-5
CASSLNERTEAFF,TRBV18,TRBJ1-1
CASSPKGGEQYF,TRBV18,TRBJ2-7
CASRGQGAYEQYF,TRBV13,TRBJ2-7
CASSLVLVTGELFF,TRBV7-2,TRBJ2-2
CASSLAPGNQPQHF,TRBV7-6,TRBJ1-5
CASSGTGIDTEAFF,TRBV27,TRBJ1-1